Included here is one T cell receptor (beta chain) sequence, with context. The table lists this clonotype with many counts. Its antigen remains unidentified. It has no much larger one-base neighbor in the sample; base qualities were not kept. This sample was taken from a study of T cell repertoires in cytomegalovirus infection (dated by TCRdb to the late 2010s). In terms of the full investigation: Donor HLA type was relevant to the analysis, because carriage of CMV infection together with the matching HLA type was indicated by public TCR beta signatures. General study outcomes and caveats: In the ex vivo response, HLA-C-restricted CMV-specific TCR beta clonotypes were dominant, and in two of eight donors the single most frequent clonotype came from this HLA-C-restricted group. In both this cohort and an independent cohort of 352 donors, the cumulative frequency of public TCR beta family members distinguished carriers of CMV infection plus the relevant HLA type.

The V and J ends are trimmed by 8 bases and 10 bases, leaving 18 bases between them. The CDR3 numbers 14 residues from cysteine through phenylalanine. The kept DNA is CDR3 alone, 42 bases in frame from the first base. Reading the germline V gene gives CDR1 SGHTA and CDR2 FQGNSA. The data were produced on an Illumina HiSeq 1500. Through fastp at Q25 and MiXCR, TCRdb rebuilt clones from the public reads, retaining in-frame beta chains. Rows are combined by CDR3 protein, so each entry shows the most common genes and DNA. This sample has approximately 180,000 distinct CDR3 sequences in its table, and nearly 9.5% of those were observed once. The ten largest account for approximately 4.2% of the sample.

Sequencing was performed on PBMCs. The rearrangement combines TRBV7-2 with TRBJ1-6, with TRBD1 as a weak D call on 5 bases. This clonotype was obtained from a human donor in good health (CMV status not recorded). Some clones in this sample may be carry-over from other donors' samples. The nucleotides are TGTGCCAGCTATCGAGGTGGGGCCCAATCACCCCTCCACTTT. Translated, it gives CASYRGGAQSPLHF. The entire variable domain, with the stretches around the CDR3 drawn from the reference TRBV7-2 and TRBJ1-6 proteins, is GAGVSQSPSNKVTEKGKDVELRCDPISGHTALYWYRQSLGQGLEFLIYFQGNSAPDKSGLPSDRFSAERTGGSVSTLTIQRTQQEDSAVYLCASYRGGAQSPLHFGNGTRLTVT.